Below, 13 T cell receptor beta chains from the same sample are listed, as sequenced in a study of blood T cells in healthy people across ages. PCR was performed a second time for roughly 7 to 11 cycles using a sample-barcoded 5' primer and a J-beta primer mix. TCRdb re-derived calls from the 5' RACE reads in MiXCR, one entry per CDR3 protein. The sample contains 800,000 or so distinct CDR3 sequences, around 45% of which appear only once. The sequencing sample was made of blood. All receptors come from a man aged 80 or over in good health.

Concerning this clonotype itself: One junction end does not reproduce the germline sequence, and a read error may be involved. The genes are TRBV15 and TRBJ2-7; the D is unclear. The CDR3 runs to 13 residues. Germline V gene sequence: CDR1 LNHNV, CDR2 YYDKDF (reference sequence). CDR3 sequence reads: CATNRDPTYEQYF. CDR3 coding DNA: TGTGCCACCAACAGAGATCCCACTTACGAGCAGTACTTT.

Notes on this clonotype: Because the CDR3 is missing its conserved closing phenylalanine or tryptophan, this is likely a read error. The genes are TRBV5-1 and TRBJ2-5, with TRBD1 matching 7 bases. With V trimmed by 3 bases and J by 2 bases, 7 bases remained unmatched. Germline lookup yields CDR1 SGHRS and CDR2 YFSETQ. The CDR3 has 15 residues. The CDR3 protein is CASSSPGQRQETQYL. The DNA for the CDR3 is TGCGCCAGCAGCTCGCCGGGACAGAGACAAGAGACCCAGTACTTA.

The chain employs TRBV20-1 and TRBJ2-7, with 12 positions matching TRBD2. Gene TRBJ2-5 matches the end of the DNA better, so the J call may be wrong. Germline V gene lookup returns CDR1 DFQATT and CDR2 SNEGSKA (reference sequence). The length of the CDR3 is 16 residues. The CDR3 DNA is TGCAGTGCTAGAGAGCTAGCGGGAGGGCCTAGGGAGACCCAGTACTTC. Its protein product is CSARELAGGPRETQYF.

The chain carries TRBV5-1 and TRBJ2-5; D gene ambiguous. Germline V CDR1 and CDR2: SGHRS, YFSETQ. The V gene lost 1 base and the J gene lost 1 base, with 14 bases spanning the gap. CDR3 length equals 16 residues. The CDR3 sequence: CASSLNPGFSQETQYF. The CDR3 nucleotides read TGCGCCAGCAGCTTGAATCCCGGGTTTAGCCAAGAGACCCAGTACTTC.

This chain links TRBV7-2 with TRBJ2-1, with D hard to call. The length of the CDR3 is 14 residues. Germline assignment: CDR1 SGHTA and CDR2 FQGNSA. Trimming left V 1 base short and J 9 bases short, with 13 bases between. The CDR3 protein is CASSLGTSQGEQFF. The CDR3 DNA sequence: TGTGCCAGCAGCTTAGGTACCTCACAAGGTGAGCAGTTCTTC.

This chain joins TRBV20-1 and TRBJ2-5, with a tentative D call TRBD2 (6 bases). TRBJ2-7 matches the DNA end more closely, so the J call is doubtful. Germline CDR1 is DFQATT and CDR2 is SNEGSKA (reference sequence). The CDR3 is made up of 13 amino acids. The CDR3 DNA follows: TGCAGTGCTAGGGGGGGTGAGCCATACGAGCAGTACTTC. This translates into CSARGGEPYEQYF.

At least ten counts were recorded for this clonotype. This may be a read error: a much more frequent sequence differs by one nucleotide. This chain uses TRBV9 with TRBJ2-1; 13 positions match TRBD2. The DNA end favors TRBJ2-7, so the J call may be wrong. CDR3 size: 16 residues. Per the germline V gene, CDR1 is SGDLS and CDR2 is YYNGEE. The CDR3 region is CASSGTSGSPYNEQYF. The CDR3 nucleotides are TGTGCCAGCAGCGGGACTAGCGGGAGCCCCTACAATGAGCAGTACTTC.

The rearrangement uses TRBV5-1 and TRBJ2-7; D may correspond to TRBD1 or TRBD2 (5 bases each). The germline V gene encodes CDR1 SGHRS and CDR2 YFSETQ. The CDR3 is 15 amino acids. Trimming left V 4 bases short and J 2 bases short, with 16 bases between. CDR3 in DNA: TGCGCCAGCAGCCTGGGAGAGGGGCAGACCTACGAGCAGTACTTC. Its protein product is CASSLGEGQTYEQYF. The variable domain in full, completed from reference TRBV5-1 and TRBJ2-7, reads KAGVTQTPRYLIKTRGQQVTLSCSPISGHRSVSWYQQTPGQGLQFLFEYFSETQRNKGNFPGRFSGRQFSNSRSEMNVSTLELGDSALYLCASSLGEGQTYEQYFGPGTRLTVT.

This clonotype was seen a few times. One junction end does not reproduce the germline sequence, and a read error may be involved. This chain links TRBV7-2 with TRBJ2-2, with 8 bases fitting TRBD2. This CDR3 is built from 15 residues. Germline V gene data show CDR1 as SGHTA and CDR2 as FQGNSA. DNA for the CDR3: TGCGCCAGCAGCTTGGAACTAGCGGACACCGGGGAGCTGTTTTTT. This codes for CASSLELADTGELFF.

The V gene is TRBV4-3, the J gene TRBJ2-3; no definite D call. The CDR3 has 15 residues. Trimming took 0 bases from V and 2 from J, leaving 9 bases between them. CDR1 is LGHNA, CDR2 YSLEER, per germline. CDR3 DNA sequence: TGCGCCAGCAGCCAAGATGTCGACCACACAGATACGCAGTATTTT. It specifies CASSQDVDHTDTQYF.

CDR3 coding DNA: TGTGCCAGCAGTTTGTTCAGAGGGAGCACAGATACGCAGTATTTT. This gives the protein CASSLFRGSTDTQYF. This chain connects TRBV12-3 or TRBV12-4 to TRBJ2-3, with D perhaps TRBD2 (5 bases). Trimming took off 3 bases at V and 0 bases at J, with 10 bases between the two ends. This CDR3 is built from 15 residues.

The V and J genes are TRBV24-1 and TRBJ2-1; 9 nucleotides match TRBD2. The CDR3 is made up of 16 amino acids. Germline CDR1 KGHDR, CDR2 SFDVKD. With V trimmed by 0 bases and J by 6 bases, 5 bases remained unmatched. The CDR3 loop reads CATSDLGSGRGNEQFF. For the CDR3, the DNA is TGTGCCACCAGTGATTTGGGTAGCGGGAGAGGCAATGAGCAGTTCTTC.

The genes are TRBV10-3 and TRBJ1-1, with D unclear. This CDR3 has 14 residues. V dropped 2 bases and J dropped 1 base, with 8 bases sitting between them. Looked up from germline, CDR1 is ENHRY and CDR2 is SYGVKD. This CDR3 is CAISEVRTNTEAFF. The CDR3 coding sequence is TGTGCCATCAGTGAGGTCAGAACGAACACTGAAGCTTTCTTT.